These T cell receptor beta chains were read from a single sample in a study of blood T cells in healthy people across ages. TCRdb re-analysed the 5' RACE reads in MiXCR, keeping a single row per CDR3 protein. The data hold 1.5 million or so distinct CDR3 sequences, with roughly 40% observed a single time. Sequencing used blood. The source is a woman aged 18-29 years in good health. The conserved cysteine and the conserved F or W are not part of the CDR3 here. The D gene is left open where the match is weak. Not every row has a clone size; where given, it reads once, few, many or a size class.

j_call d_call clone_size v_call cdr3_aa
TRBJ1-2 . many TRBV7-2 ASSLLGGIDGYT
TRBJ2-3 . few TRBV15 ATSRAGRRTDTQY
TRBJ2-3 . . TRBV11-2 ASSLVRQGSQY
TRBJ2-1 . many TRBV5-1 ASSLEVGPGLRF
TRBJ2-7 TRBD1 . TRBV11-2 ASSSRDSSFYEQY
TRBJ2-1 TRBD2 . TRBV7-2 AGRIGTSGFSYNEQF
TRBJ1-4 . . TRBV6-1 ASSGTAVDEKLF
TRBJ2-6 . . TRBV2 ASKDHNSGANVLT
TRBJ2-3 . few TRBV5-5 ASSLESFSTDTQY
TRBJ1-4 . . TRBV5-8 ASSWAQVLNEKLF
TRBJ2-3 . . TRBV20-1 SARDHLPGGGSMTDTQY
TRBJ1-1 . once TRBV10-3 AISDPDSSNTEAF
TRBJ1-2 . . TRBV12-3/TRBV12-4 ASSLEGVGSGYT
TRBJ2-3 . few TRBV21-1 ASSKAQGRERKTDTQY
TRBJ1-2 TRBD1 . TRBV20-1 SARYTGDYGYT
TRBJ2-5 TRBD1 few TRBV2 ASGQGIQETQY
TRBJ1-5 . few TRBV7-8 ASSSRDSWGYSNQPQH
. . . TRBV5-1 ANSVVGALGDEQY
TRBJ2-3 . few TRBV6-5 ASSYSGDSTDTQY
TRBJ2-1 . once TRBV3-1 ASSPREGARHEQF
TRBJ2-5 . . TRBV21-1 ASRGTSGECDETQY
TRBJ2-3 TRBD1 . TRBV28 ASSPPRQGPNTDTQY
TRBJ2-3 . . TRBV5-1 ASSFQGDFRDTQY